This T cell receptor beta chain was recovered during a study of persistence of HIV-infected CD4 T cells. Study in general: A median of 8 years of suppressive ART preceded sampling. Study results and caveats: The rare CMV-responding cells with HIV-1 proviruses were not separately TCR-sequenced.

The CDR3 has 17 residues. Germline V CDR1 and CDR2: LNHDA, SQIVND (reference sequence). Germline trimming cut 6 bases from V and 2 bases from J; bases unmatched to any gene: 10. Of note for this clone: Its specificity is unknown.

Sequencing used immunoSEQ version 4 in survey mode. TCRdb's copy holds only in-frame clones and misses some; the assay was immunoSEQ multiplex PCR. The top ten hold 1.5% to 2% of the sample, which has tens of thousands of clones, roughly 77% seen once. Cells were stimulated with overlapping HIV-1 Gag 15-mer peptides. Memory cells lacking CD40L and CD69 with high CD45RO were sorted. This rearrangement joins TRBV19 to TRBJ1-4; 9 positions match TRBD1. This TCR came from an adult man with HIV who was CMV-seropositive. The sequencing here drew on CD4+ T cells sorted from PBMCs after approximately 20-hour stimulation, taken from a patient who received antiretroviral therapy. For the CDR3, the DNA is TGTGCCAGTAGCCAGGGACAGGGATGGTCGACTAATGAAAAACTGTTTTTT. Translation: CASSQGQGWSTNEKLFF.